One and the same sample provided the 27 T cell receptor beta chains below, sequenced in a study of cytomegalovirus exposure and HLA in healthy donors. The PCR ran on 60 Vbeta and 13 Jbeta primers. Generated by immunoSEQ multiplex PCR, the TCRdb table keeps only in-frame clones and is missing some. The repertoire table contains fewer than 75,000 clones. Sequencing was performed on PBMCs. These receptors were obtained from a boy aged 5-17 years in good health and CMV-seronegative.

The CDR3 region is CASRTSLNTEAFF. CDR3 sequence (DNA): TGTGCCTCTCGTACCAGTCTTAACACTGAAGCTTTCTTT. This chain connects TRBV25-1 to TRBJ1-1, with D uncertain. This CDR3 region has 13 residues. The V gene's germline CDR1 is MGHDK and CDR2 SYGVNS. Trimming stripped 11 bases from V and 2 bases from J, with 15 bases between.

CDR3 amino acids: CAWSVVFEQYF. For the CDR3, the DNA is TGTGCCTGGAGTGTCGTGTTCGAGCAGTACTTC. The rearrangement links TRBV30 to TRBJ2-7, with D unclear. Trimming pared 0 bases from V and 6 bases from J, leaving 6 bases between. Germline loops: CDR1 GTSNPN, CDR2 SVGIG (reference sequence). CDR3 length: 11 amino acids.

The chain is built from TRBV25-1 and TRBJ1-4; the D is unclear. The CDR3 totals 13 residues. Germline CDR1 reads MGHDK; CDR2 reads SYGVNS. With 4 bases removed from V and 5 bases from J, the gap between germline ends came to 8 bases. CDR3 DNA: TGTGCCAGCAGTGGAGAGTTCAATGAAAAACTGTTTTTT. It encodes CASSGEFNEKLFF.

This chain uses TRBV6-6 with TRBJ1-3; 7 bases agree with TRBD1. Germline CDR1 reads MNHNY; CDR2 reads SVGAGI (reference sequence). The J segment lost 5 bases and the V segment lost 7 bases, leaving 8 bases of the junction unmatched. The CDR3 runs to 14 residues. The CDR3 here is CASTSNRGRNTIYF. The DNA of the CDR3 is TGTGCCAGCACCTCTAACAGGGGTAGAAACACCATATATTTT.

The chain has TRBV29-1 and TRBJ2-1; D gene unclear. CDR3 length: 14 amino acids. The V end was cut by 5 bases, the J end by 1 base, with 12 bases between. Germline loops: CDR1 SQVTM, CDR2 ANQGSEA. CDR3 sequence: CSVREEYSYNEQFF. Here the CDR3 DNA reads TGCAGCGTTAGAGAGGAGTATTCCTACAATGAGCAGTTCTTC.

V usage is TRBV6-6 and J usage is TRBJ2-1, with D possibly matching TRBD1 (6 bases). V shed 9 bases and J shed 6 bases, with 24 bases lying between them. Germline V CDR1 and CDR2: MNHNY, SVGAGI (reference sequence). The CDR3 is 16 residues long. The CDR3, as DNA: TGTGCCAGTAAACCGGGACACGGACCACGTGTCAATGAGCAGTTCTTC. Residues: CASKPGHGPRVNEQFF.

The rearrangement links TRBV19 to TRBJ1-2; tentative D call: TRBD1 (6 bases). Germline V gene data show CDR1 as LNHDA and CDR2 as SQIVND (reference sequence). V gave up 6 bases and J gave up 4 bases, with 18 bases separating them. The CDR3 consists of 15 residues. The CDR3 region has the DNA TGTGCCAGTAGCCTACTTAGGGGGAACCGCTATGGCTACACCTTC. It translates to CASSLLRGNRYGYTF.

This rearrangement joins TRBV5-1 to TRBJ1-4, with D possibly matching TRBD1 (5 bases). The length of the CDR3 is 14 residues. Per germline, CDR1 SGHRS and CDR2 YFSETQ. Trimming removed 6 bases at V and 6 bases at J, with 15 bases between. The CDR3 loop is CASTPGGSHEKLFF. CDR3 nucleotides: TGCGCCAGCACCCCGGGGGGATCTCATGAAAAACTGTTTTTT.

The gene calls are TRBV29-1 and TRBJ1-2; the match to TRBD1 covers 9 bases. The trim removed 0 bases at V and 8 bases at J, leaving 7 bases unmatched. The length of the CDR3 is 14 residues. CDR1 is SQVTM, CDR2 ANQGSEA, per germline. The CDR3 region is CSVEEEQGARGYTF. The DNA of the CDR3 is TGCAGCGTTGAAGAGGAACAGGGGGCGAGGGGCTACACCTTC.

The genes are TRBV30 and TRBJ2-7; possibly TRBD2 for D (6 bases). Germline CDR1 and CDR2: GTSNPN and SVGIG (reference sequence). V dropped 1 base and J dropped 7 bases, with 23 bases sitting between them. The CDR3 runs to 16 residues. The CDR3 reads CAWSDGDSAFQGEQYF. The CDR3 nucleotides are TGTGCCTGGAGTGATGGGGACTCCGCCTTCCAAGGGGAGCAGTACTTC.

CDR3 nucleotide sequence: TGTGCCAGCAGTTTATCGGGAGGTACTGGAACCGGGGAGCTGTTTTTT. This gives the protein CASSLSGGTGTGELFF. The chain links TRBV27 to TRBJ2-2; weak D call: TRBD2 (6 bases). Per the germline V gene, CDR1 is MNHEY and CDR2 is SMNVEV (reference sequence). V shed 0 bases and J shed 5 bases, with 13 bases lying between them. The CDR3 runs 16 residues.

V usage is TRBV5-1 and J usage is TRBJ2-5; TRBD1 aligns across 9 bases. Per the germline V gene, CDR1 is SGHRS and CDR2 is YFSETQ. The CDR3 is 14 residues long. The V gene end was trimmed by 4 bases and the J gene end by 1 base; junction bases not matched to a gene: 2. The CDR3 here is CASSQGQGQETQYF. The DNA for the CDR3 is TGCGCCAGCAGCCAGGGACAGGGCCAAGAGACCCAGTACTTC.

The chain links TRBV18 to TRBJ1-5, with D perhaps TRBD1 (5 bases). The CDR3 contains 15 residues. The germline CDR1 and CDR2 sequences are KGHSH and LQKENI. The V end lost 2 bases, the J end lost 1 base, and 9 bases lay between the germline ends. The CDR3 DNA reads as TGTGCCAGCTCACCAGGGCCAGGGAGCAATCAGCCCCAGCATTTT. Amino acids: CASSPGPGSNQPQHF. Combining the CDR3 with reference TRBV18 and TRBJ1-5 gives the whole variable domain NAGVMQNPRHLVRRRGQEARLRCSPMKGHSHVYWYRQLPEEGLKFMVYLQKENIIDESGMPKERFSAEFPKEGPSILRIQQVVRGDSAAYFCASSPGPGSNQPQHFGDGTRLSIL.

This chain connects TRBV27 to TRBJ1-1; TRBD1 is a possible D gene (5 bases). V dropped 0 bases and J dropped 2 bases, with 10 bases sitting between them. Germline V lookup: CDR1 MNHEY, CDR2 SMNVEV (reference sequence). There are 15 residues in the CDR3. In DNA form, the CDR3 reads TGTGCCAGCAGTTTATCCATCAGGGCCAACACTGAAGCTTTCTTT. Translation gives CASSLSIRANTEAFF.

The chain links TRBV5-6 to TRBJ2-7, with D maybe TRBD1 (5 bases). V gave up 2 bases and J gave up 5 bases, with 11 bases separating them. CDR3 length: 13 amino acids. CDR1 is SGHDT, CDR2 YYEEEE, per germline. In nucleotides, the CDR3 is TGTGCCAGCAGCTTCGGCAGGGTTGACGAGCAGTACTTC. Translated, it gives CASSFGRVDEQYF.

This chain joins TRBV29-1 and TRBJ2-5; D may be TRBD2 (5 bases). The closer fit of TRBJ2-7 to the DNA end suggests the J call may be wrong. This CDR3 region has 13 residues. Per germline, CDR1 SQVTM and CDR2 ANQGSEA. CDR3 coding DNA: TGCAGCGTTGGGCAGAGGGTTGCCTACGAGCAGTACTTC. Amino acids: CSVGQRVAYEQYF.

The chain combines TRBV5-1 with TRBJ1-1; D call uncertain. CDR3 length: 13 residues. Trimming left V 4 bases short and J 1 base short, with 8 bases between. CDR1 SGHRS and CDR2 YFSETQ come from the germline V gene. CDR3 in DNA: TGCGCCAGCAGCGATTCGGGGAACACTGAAGCTTTCTTT. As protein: CASSDSGNTEAFF.

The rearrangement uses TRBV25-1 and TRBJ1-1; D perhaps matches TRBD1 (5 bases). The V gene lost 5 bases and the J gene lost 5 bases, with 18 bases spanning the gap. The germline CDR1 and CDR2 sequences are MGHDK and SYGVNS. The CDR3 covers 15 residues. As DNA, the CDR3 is TGTGCCAGCAGTCCTGAAGGAGGGGAGTGGACTGAAGCTTTCTTT. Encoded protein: CASSPEGGEWTEAFF. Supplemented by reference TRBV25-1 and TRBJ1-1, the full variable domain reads EADIYQTPRYLVIGTGKKITLECSQTMGHDKMYWYQQDPGMELHLIHYSYGVNSTEKGDLSSESTVSRIRTEHFPLTLESARPSHTSQYLCASSPEGGEWTEAFFGQGTRLTVV.

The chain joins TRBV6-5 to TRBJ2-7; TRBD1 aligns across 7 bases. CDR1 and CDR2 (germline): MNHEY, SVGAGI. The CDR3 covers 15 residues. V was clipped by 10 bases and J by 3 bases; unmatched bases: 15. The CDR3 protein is CATRRTGTANYEQYF. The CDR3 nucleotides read TGTGCCACCCGAAGGACCGGGACAGCGAACTACGAGCAGTACTTC.

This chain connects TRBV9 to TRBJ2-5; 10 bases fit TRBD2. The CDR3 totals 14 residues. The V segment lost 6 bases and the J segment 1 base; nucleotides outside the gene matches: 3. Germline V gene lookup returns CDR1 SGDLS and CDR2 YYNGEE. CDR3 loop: CASTVAGGQETQYF. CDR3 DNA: TGTGCCAGCACGGTAGCGGGGGGCCAAGAGACCCAGTACTTC.

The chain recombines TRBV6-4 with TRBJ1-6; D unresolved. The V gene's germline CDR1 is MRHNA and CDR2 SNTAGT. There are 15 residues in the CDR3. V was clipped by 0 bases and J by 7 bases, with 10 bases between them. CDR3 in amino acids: CASSDSHGRNSPLHF. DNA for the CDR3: TGTGCCAGCAGTGACTCGCACGGGAGGAATTCACCCCTCCACTTT.

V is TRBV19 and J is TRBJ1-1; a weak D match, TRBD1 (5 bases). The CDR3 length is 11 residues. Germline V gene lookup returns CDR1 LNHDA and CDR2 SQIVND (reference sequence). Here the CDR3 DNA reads TGTGCTTTGACAGTGAACACTGAAGCTTTCTTT. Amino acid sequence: CALTVNTEAFF.

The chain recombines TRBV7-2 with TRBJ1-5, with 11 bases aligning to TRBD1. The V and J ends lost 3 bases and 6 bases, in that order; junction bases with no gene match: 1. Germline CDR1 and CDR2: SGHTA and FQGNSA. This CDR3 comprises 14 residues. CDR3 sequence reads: CASSFGTGGQPQHF. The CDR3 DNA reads TGTGCCAGCAGCTTCGGGACAGGGGGTCAGCCCCAGCATTTT.

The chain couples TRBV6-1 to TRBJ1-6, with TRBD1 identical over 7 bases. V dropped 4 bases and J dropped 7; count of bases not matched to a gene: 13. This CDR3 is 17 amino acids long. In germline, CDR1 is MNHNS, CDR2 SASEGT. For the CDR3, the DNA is TGTGCCAGCAGTGCCCTAAGCGCAGGGGGAGGAAATTCACCCCTCCACTTT. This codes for CASSALSAGGGNSPLHF.

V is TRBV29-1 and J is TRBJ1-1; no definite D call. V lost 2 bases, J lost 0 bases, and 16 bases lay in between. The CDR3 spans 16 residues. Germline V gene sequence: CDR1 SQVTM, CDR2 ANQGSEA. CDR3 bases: TGCAGCGTTGAACTCGGGTATTCGGTGGTGAACACTGAAGCTTTCTTT. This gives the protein CSVELGYSVVNTEAFF. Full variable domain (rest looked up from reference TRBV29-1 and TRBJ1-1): SAVISQKPSRDICQRGTSLTIQCQVDSQVTMMFWYRQQPGQSLTLIATANQGSEATYESGFVIDKFPISRPNLTFSTLTVSNMSPEDSSIYLCSVELGYSVVNTEAFFGQGTRLTVV.

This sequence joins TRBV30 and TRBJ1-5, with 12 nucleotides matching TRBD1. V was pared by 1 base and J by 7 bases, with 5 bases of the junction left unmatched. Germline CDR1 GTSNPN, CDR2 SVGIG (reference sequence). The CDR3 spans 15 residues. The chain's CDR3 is CAWSGSGTGGQPQHF. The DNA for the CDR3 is TGTGCCTGGAGTGGATCCGGGACAGGGGGCCAGCCCCAGCATTTT.

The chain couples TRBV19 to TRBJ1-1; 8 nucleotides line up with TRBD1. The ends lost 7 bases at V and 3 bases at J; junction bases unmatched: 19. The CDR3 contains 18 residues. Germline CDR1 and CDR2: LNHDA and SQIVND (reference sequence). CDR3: CASNPSGQGPTRDTEAFF. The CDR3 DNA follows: TGTGCCAGTAACCCAAGCGGACAGGGACCCACAAGGGACACTGAAGCTTTCTTT.